The 15 T cell receptor beta chains below all came from one sample that was sequenced in a study of T cells in Graves' hyperthyroidism and ophthalmopathy. TCR beta CDR3 regions were amplified from RNA transcripts. The TCR CDR3 first-round RT-PCR relied on the HTBI primer set. A single record per CDR3 protein comes from TCRdb applying MiXCR to the multiplex PCR reads. The table shows around 540,000 distinct CDR3 sequences, with 46% occurring only once. The sequenced sample consisted of peripheral blood or thyroid tissue (not recorded which). All receptors derive from a woman aged 18-29 years with Graves' hyperthyroidism.

The chain carries TRBV6-5 and TRBJ1-3; TRBD1 aligns across 8 bases. This CDR3 has 14 amino acids. Germline assignment: CDR1 MNHEY and CDR2 SVGAGI. The junction had 8 bases not matched to a gene; V was cut back by 4 bases and J by 9 bases. Here the CDR3 reads CASSSSTGEGTIYF. DNA of the CDR3: TGTGCCAGCAGTTCATCGACAGGGGAGGGCACCATATATTTT.

About this clonotype itself: The limits of the CDR3 on the DNA are not certain, so only TCRdb's listed CDR3 is given. This chain connects TRBV25-1 to TRBJ1-6; the D call in the table, TRBD1, was not verified against the DNA. 16 amino acids form the CDR3, both terminal residues included. Germline V gene data show CDR1 as MGHDK and CDR2 as SYGVNS. CDR3 sequence: CACSASYGQGNSPLHF.

The chain joins TRBV7-2 to TRBJ2-5; TRBD1 matches 12 bases. Trimming at V came to 4 bases and at J to 5 bases, leaving 5 bases not matched to a gene. The CDR3 length is 15 residues. Germline V lookup: CDR1 SGHTA, CDR2 FQGNSA. CDR3 amino acids: CASSSRDRGLETQYF. The CDR3 DNA reads as TGTGCCAGCAGCTCGAGGGACAGGGGGCTGGAGACCCAGTACTTC. Drawing the rest from reference TRBV7-2 and TRBJ2-5, the complete variable domain is GAGVSQSPSNKVTEKGKDVELRCDPISGHTALYWYRQSLGQGLEFLIYFQGNSAPDKSGLPSDRFSAERTGGSVSTLTIQRTQQEDSAVYLCASSSRDRGLETQYFGPGTRLLVL.

The chain uses TRBV20-1 and TRBJ1-5; D is unclear. Germline-derived CDR1 and CDR2 are DFQATT and SNEGSKA (reference sequence). This CDR3 is built from 13 residues. V lost 6 bases, J lost 2 bases, and 11 bases lay in between. The CDR3 loop reads CSAGSVGNQPQHF. CDR3 bases: TGCAGTGCCGGGTCGGTGGGCAATCAGCCCCAGCATTTT.

V is TRBV9 and J is TRBJ2-7, with 8 positions matching TRBD2. From germline, CDR1 is SGDLS and CDR2 YYNGEE. The J segment lost 2 bases and the V segment lost 4 bases, leaving 8 bases of the junction unmatched. This CDR3 spans 15 amino acids. The CDR3 nucleotides are TGTGCCAGCAGCCCTACGGGGGGGCCCACCTACGAGCAGTACTTC. Its protein is CASSPTGGPTYEQYF.

To note about this clonotype: One end of the junction fails to match germline, which may point to a read error. This chain connects TRBV7-9 to TRBJ2-5; 12 positions agree with TRBD2. The CDR3 has 16 amino acids. Per the germline V gene, CDR1 is SEHNR and CDR2 is FQNEAQ (reference sequence). The CDR3 protein is CASSTRLAGVRETQYF. CDR3 sequence (DNA): TGCGCCAGCAGCACTCGACTAGCGGGGGTGAGAGAGACCCAGTACTTC.

V and J are TRBV2 and TRBJ1-2, with a weak D call TRBD1 (6 bases). The CDR3 contains 14 residues. From germline, CDR1 is SNHLY and CDR2 FYNNEI. V dropped 8 bases and J dropped 4 bases, with 17 bases sitting between them. The CDR3 nucleotides read TGTGCCAGCGGTGCGAACAGGGAGCTCTATGGCTACACCTTC. Its protein is CASGANRELYGYTF.

This chain links TRBV20-1 with TRBJ2-5; perhaps TRBD1 as D (5 bases). The CDR3 has 11 residues. CDR1 and CDR2 from the germline V gene are DFQATT and SNEGSKA (reference sequence). The CDR3: CSQDKYETQYF. The CDR3 bases are TGCAGCCAGGACAAGTACGAGACCCAGTACTTC.

A word on this clonotype: A read error is possible here, since a much larger clone lies one base away. The J gene is TRBJ2-7, the V gene TRBV7-2, with D unclear. CDR1 is SGHTA, CDR2 FQGNSA, per germline. The CDR3 extends over 13 amino acids. V was pared by 3 bases and J by 3 bases, with 9 bases between. The CDR3 DNA is TGTGCCAGCAGCTTTTGGATGGGCTACGAGCAGTACTTC. Its translation: CASSFWMGYEQYF.

This rearrangement joins TRBV29-1 to TRBJ2-7; D call uncertain. CDR1 and CDR2 from the germline V gene are SQVTM and ANQGSEA. This CDR3 comprises 12 residues. The CDR3 is CSGSSDEYEQYF. The CDR3 coding sequence is TGCAGTGGTTCATCCGACGAGTACGAGCAGTACTTC.

This clonotype was found many times. The gene calls are TRBV25-1 and TRBJ1-2; D may be TRBD1 (5 bases). The CDR3 is made up of 13 amino acids. Germline-derived CDR1 and CDR2 are MGHDK and SYGVNS. Trimming pared 8 bases from V and 8 bases from J, leaving 18 bases between. The CDR3 DNA is TGTGCCAGCTCGCCGGGGGGTGCCGTGGGCTACACCTTC. Translation: CASSPGGAVGYTF.

This chain joins TRBV29-1 and TRBJ1-5; tentatively, D is TRBD1 (5 bases). V was cut by 8 bases and J by 7 bases, with 24 bases left in between. The CDR3 covers 15 residues. CDR1 SQVTM and CDR2 ANQGSEA come from the germline V gene. The DNA of the CDR3 is TGCAGCATTGGGCAGGCCCACTCACAGGACCAGCCCCAGCATTTT. Translating it yields CSIGQAHSQDQPQHF.

This clonotype was counted only a few times. The rearrangement links TRBV6-6 to TRBJ1-4, with TRBD1 matching 8 bases. The CDR3 length is 14 residues. The V and J ends lost 7 bases and 4 bases, in that order; junction bases with no gene match: 5. Germline V gives CDR1 MNHNY, CDR2 SVGAGI (reference sequence). CDR3 residues: CASTFDRGNEKLFF. The CDR3 DNA sequence: TGTGCCAGCACTTTTGACAGGGGTAATGAAAAACTGTTTTTT.

This clonotype was seen a single time. The rearrangement links TRBV29-1 to TRBJ2-7; D possibly corresponds to TRBD1 (6 bases). The CDR3 runs 13 residues. V was clipped by 3 bases and J by 6 bases, with 15 bases between them. Germline values: CDR1 SQVTM, CDR2 ANQGSEA. The CDR3 here is CSVDSDSTCEQYF. As DNA, the CDR3 is TGCAGCGTTGATTCGGACAGTACCTGCGAGCAGTACTTC.

V and J are TRBV7-9 and TRBJ1-2; TRBD1 is a possible D gene (6 bases). This CDR3 is 11 amino acids long. The V end lost 3 bases, the J end lost 7 bases, and 6 bases lay between the germline ends. CDR1 is SEHNR and CDR2 is FQNEAQ in the germline V gene (reference sequence). Here the CDR3 DNA reads TGTGCCAGCAGCTTCAGGGGTGGCTACACCTTC. It specifies CASSFRGGYTF.